This T cell receptor beta chain was obtained from a study of cytomegalovirus exposure and HLA in healthy donors. Vbeta (60) and Jbeta (13) primers were used in the PCR. Assay used: immunoSEQ multiplex PCR; TCRdb lists only in-frame clones, some missing. The profile shows approximately 110,000 clones, 70% to 75% of them singletons. The trim removed 5 bases at V and 7 bases at J, leaving 12 bases unmatched. In germline, CDR1 is SGHDN, CDR2 FVKESK. CDR3 size: 16 residues. Study-level findings and limits: Sequences of the TCR beta chain were said to predict the HLA-A and HLA-B alleles of most subjects accurately. Clonal expansion, a later analysis showed, was greater in HLA-associated TCR beta chains than in equally common others.

A remark on this clone: The antigen is unknown.

Sequencing was done on a sample of PBMCs. The TCR sequence derives from a woman between 35 and 50 years old in good health and CMV-seronegative. The rearrangement links TRBV14 to TRBJ2-1; 9 nucleotides agree with TRBD1. The CDR3 region has the DNA TGTGCCAGCAGCGAAAACAGGGGGCTTAGGCGGAATGAGCAGTTCTTC. Its protein product is CASSENRGLRRNEQFF.